This T cell receptor (beta chain) was sequenced for a study of cytomegalovirus exposure and HLA in healthy donors. As to this clone: Its cognate antigen is unknown.

General study results and limits: Among TCR beta chains of equal frequency, HLA-associated ones were more clonally expanded in a later analysis. A later analysis by the authors found several of the most significant clusters apparently linked to common viral pathogens.

This CDR3 has 15 residues. The J segment lost 5 bases and the V segment lost 4 bases, leaving 7 bases of the junction unmatched. Germline loops: CDR1 SGHKS, CDR2 YYEKEE (reference sequence). In the PCR, 60 Vbeta and 13 Jbeta primers were used. The method was immunoSEQ multiplex PCR; TCRdb's version includes in-frame clones alone and lacks a portion of them. The sample carries approximately 150,000 clones, roughly four fifths recorded once. This receptor was obtained from a man aged 18 to 29 in good health and CMV-seropositive. J is TRBJ1-4 and V is TRBV5-5; TRBD1 matches at 8 bases. Material: PBMCs. The chain's CDR3 is CASSLGQGQNEKLFF. The DNA of the CDR3 is TGTGCCAGCAGCCTCGGACAGGGCCAGAATGAAAAACTGTTTTTT. The full variable domain, its missing parts supplied by reference TRBV5-5 and TRBJ1-4, is DAGVTQSPTHLIKTRGQQVTLRCSPISGHKSVSWYQQVLGQGPQFIFQYYEKEERGRGNFPDRFSARQFPNYSSELNVNALLLGDSALYLCASSLGQGQNEKLFFGSGTQLSVL.